One sample yielded the 8 T cell receptor beta chains listed below, sequenced in a study of cytomegalovirus exposure and HLA in healthy donors. The PCR had 60 Vbeta and 13 Jbeta primers. This table comes from immunoSEQ multiplex PCR, and its TCRdb copy is limited to in-frame clones, with some not included. The table records 150,000 to 200,000 clones, roughly 80% of them present only once. The sample consisted of PBMCs. These TCRs come from a boy aged 5-17 years in good health and CMV-seronegative.

The count of this clone is one. This rearrangement joins TRBV27 to TRBJ1-5; D uncertain. Germline V CDR1 and CDR2: MNHEY, SMNVEV (reference sequence). Trimming shortened V by 3 bases and J by 7 bases, and 7 bases separated the two germline ends. The CDR3 has 12 amino acids. The CDR3 DNA reads as TGTGCCAGCAGTTTCGCCGGGCAGCCCCAGCATTTT. It codes for CASSFAGQPQHF.

The chain uses TRBV27 and TRBJ2-1; the match to TRBD1 covers 9 bases. The CDR3 contains 15 residues. Germline V gene lookup returns CDR1 MNHEY and CDR2 SMNVEV (reference sequence). V was clipped by 1 base and J by 5 bases; unmatched bases: 3. This CDR3 is CASSLWDRVDNEQFF. The CDR3 DNA follows: TGTGCCAGCAGTTTATGGGACAGGGTCGACAATGAGCAGTTCTTC.

This chain uses TRBV5-8 with TRBJ1-2, with TRBD1 identical over 7 bases. With 2 bases clipped from V and 4 bases from J, the junction kept 8 bases outside the gene matches. Germline values: CDR1 SGHTS, CDR2 YDEGEE. This CDR3 has 15 amino acids. As DNA, the CDR3 is TGTGCCAGCAGCTTTCAAGGGACAGTCATCTATGGCTACACCTTC. Amino acid sequence: CASSFQGTVIYGYTF.

The gene calls are TRBV6-1 and TRBJ2-4, with a possible D match to TRBD1 (5 bases). Between the trimmed V and J ends, which lost 6 bases and 0 bases, there was a span of 12 bases. CDR1 and CDR2 from the germline V gene are MNHNS and SASEGT. The CDR3 covers 15 residues. The CDR3 DNA is TGTGCCAGCAGACACAGGACGATAGCCAAAAACATTCAGTACTTC. Its translation is CASRHRTIAKNIQYF.

The chain carries TRBV2 and TRBJ2-5, with TRBD1 identical over 8 bases. The J segment lost 5 bases and the V segment lost 6 bases, leaving 8 bases of the junction unmatched. The germline V gene has CDR1 SNHLY and CDR2 FYNNEI. The CDR3 has 14 amino acids. The CDR3 is CASRGGQGWETQYF. DNA of the CDR3: TGTGCCAGCAGAGGTGGACAGGGATGGGAGACCCAGTACTTC.

The V call is TRBV27, the J call TRBJ1-1, with D unclear. Trimming took 7 bases from V and 4 from J, leaving 16 bases between them. The length of the CDR3 is 14 residues. Germline CDR1 MNHEY, CDR2 SMNVEV (reference sequence). The DNA of the CDR3 is TGTGCCAGCAATAACGGAGGAAGCTTCACTGAAGCTTTCTTT. Amino acid sequence: CASNNGGSFTEAFF.

The chain joins TRBV30 to TRBJ2-5; perhaps TRBD2 as D (6 bases). With the DNA end fitting TRBJ2-7 better, the J assignment may be wrong. The CDR3 is 13 amino acids. CDR1 GTSNPN and CDR2 SVGIG come from the germline V gene (reference sequence). The DNA of the CDR3 is TGTGCCTGGAGCCCGGGACTCCACTACGAGCAGTACTTC. It codes for CAWSPGLHYEQYF.

This clone showed up just once. The rearrangement joins TRBV6-5 to TRBJ1-6; 9 bases agree with TRBD1. This CDR3 is built from 14 residues. V was clipped by 6 bases and J by 10 bases; unmatched bases: 7. Germline lookup yields CDR1 MNHEY and CDR2 SVGAGI. Here the CDR3 DNA reads TGTGCCAGCAGCCGACCGGGACAGGGATCACCCCTCCACTTT. This encodes CASSRPGQGSPLHF.